The TCR beta chain described here comes from a study of blood T cells in healthy people across ages (dated by TCRdb to between 2014 and 2017). Turning to the overall study: In model experiments, template switching captured about one uniquely barcoded TCR beta cDNA molecule for every two T cells. Using deep sequencing normalized with unique cDNA molecular identifiers, the study measured how TCR beta repertoire diversity changes with age. Four age groups were formed from the donors: young (average 16 years), middle-aged (more than 35), aged (62) and long-lived (around 82). To avoid experimental bias, donors of different ages were randomly spread across the sequencing lanes. Using the same blood draw, the study looked at two additional independent replicas of 1 million unique cDNA reads for two donors, one aged 18 to 29 and the other aged 80 or older.

Libraries were prepared through 5' RACE. TCRdb names Illumina HiSeq 2500 as the instrument used. A second PCR of 7 to 11 cycles was performed with a sample-barcoded 5' primer and a J-beta primer mix. A template-switch 5' adaptor carrying 12 random nucleotides introduced a unique molecular identifier onto each TCR beta cDNA molecule. Each sample yielded at least 2.5 million CDR3-containing paired-end reads. First-strand cDNA was synthesized from all RNA with the Mint cDNA synthesis kit, primed by a TRBC-specific oligonucleotide. Following uracil-DNA glycosylase treatment, a first 18-cycle PCR with universal primers M1SS and BC2_uni_R was performed on all cDNA. In the source study's methods: Each sample was normalized by randomly selecting 1 million high-quality reads, each carrying a distinct molecular identifier. Reads with shared molecular identifiers were discarded instead of being binned into consensus sequences. MiTCR, with a Q25 quality threshold and the strictest error-elimination algorithm, was used for CDR3 identification, clonotype clustering and error correction. Lower-bound total TCR beta diversity was estimated with a nonparametric unseen species model using Euler transformation. TCRdb applied fastp at Q25 and MiXCR to the public reads, then kept only in-frame beta chains. Here each entry gathers all rows of one CDR3 protein and keeps the most common genes and DNA. The V and J calls were not made by the authors but by TCRdb's processing. This sample is represented by about 1.1 million distinct CDR3 sequences; 35% to 40% of them were singletons. Around 13% of the sample is taken by the ten largest.

Findings and caveats that apply to the study as a whole: Compared with the aged group, the long-lived group had more naive CD4+ T cells, fewer expanded clones and increased TCR diversity, suggesting age selection. Estimates of total diversity based on one million sequenced T cells were regarded as lower bounds and as underestimates. Because donor CMV infection status was unknown, age-related changes in expanded clonotypes were potentially confounded. A strong correlation was found between observed TCR beta diversity and the percentage of naive T cells measured by flow cytometry. Conclusive comparison of naive and antigen-experienced compartments was prevented by the profiling of bulk unsorted PBMCs. Observed TCR beta diversity per million T cells fell roughly linearly with age, and a significant reduction was already apparent by age around 36.

Turning to this clonotype: Its antigen target is currently unknown. Within one base of it there is no much larger clone, and no base qualities were kept.

Systemically healthy Caucasian individuals from Russia, approximately 39 in total and aged roughly 6 to 100 years, were included as donors. Ten milliliters of peripheral blood were collected from each donor into EDTA-treated Vacutainer tubes. PBMCs were isolated by Ficoll-Paque density-gradient centrifugation, with at least 7 million obtained per sample. Trizol reagent was used to extract total RNA from PBMCs, with at least 5.5 micrograms per sample. For every donor, flow cytometry on a PBMC aliquot measured the percentage of naive CD45RAhigh/CD27high T cells. Its CDR3 holds 16 amino acids, cysteine through phenylalanine. Here the CDR3 DNA is all that survives: 48 bases in frame from base 1. The germline V gene (reference sequence) specifies SEHNR as CDR1 and FQNEAQ as CDR2. Trimming takes 5 bases from V and 2 bases from J, and the germline ends sit 17 bases apart.

Sequenced sample: blood. The clonotype originates from a young man in good health. The chain employs TRBV7-9 and TRBJ2-3, with the D gene call left open. The nucleotides are TGTGCCAGCAGCCCCGAAGGTGCAGGACCCACAGATACGCAGTATTTT. Translated, it gives CASSPEGAGPTDTQYF. The full variable domain, completed from the reference TRBV7-9 and TRBJ2-3 proteins outside the CDR3, reads DTGVSQNPRHKITKRGQNVTFRCDPISEHNRLYWYRQTLGQGPEFLTYFQNEAQLEKSRLLSDRFSAERPKGSFSTLEIQRTEQGDSAMYLCASSPEGAGPTDTQYFGPGTRLTVL.